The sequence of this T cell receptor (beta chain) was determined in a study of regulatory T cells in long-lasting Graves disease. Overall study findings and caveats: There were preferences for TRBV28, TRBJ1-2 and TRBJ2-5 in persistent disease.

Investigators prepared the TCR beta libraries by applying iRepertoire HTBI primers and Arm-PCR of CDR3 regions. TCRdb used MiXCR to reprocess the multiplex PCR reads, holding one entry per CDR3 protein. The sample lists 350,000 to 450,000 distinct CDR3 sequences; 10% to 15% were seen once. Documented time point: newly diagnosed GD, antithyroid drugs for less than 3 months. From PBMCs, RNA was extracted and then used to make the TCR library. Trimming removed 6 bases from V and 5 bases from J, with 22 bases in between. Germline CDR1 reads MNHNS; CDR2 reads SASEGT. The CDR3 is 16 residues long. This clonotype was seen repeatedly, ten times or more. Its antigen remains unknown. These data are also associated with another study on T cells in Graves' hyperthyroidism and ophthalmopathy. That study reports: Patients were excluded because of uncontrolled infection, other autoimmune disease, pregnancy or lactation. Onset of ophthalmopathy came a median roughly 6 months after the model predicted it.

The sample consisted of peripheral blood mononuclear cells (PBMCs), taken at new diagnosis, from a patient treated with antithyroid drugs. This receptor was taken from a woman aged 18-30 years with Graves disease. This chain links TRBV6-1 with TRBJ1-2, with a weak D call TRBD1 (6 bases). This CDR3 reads CASRDHTGRRGYGYTF. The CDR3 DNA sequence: TGTGCCAGCAGAGACCACACAGGGAGGAGAGGGTATGGCTACACCTTC.